This passage covers 6 T cell receptor beta chains from one sample sequenced in a study of T cell responses to AZD1222 COVID-19 vaccine. Libraries were prepared by immunoSEQ multiplex PCR; TCRdb keeps only in-frame clonotypes and omits some of them. The sample has around 47,000 clones; around 80% are singletons. The specimen was peripheral blood, collected 28 days after the second dose of the MenACWY control vaccine. The receptor set was obtained from an adult who received the MenACWY meningococcal vaccine as a control.

The V and J genes are TRBV28 and TRBJ2-3; possibly TRBD1 for D (6 bases). The CDR3 runs to 15 residues. The V and J ends lost 2 bases and 4 bases respectively, with 13 bases between them. In germline, CDR1 is MDHEN, CDR2 SYDVKM. CDR3: CASSLPGHYSDTQYF. CDR3 in DNA: TGTGCCAGCAGTTTACCGGGACATTATTCAGATACGCAGTATTTT. The whole variable domain, filled in from reference TRBV28 and TRBJ2-3, reads DVKVTQSSRYLVKRTGEKVFLECVQDMDHENMFWYRQDPGLGLRLIYFSYDVKMKEKGDIPEGYSVSREKKERFSLILESASTNQTSMYLCASSLPGHYSDTQYFGPGTRLTVL.

The CDR3 nucleotides read TGTGCCAGCAGTTTCAGGGCGTCTGGGGCCAACGTCCTGACTTTC. As protein: CASSFRASGANVLTF. The chain carries TRBV28 and TRBJ2-6; D may be TRBD1 (5 bases). V lost 3 bases, J lost 1 base, and 7 bases lay in between. Germline V CDR1 and CDR2: MDHEN, SYDVKM. The CDR3 has 15 amino acids.

The rearrangement uses TRBV10-2 and TRBJ2-4; possibly TRBD1 or TRBD2 for D (6 bases each). Per germline, CDR1 WSHSY and CDR2 SAAADI. The CDR3 runs 15 residues. V lost 6 bases and J 0 bases, leaving 12 bases between the germline ends. CDR3 DNA sequence: TGCGCCAGCAGGGAACAGGGACTAGCCAAAAACATTCAGTACTTC. Translated: CASREQGLAKNIQYF.

The rearrangement joins TRBV6-5 to TRBJ1-3; D remains unclear. Germline V gives CDR1 MNHEY, CDR2 SVGAGI. Trimming removed 7 bases from V and 0 bases from J, with 4 bases in between. The CDR3 extends over 12 amino acids. CDR3 sequence: CASIFSGNTIYF. DNA for the CDR3: TGTGCCAGCATTTTCTCTGGAAACACCATATATTTT.

This chain links TRBV15 with TRBJ2-3; D is perhaps TRBD1 (6 bases). The V gene's germline CDR1 is LNHNV and CDR2 YYDKDF (reference sequence). CDR3 size: 16 residues. The V end was cut by 5 bases, the J end by 7 bases, with 22 bases between. CDR3 region: CATSSVGQKTHYTQYF. Written as DNA, the CDR3 is TGTGCCACCAGCTCCGTAGGACAGAAAACCCACTATACGCAGTATTTT.

The V and J genes are TRBV5-1 and TRBJ1-1; D remains ambiguous. Germline V gene lookup returns CDR1 SGHRS and CDR2 YFSETQ. This CDR3 comprises 12 residues. The V and J ends lost 4 bases and 8 bases respectively, with 12 bases between them. For the CDR3, the DNA is TGCGCCAGCAGCCTAGGTACGGGAGAAGCTTTCTTT. It encodes CASSLGTGEAFF.